This T cell receptor beta chain was sequenced during a study of vaccination and CD4 T cells after COVID-19. V was pared by 6 bases and J by 1 base, with 12 bases between. This CDR3 contains 13 residues. The germline CDR1 and CDR2 sequences are SQVTM and ANQGSEA. Points on this clonotype: Antigen: not known.

Cultured CD4+ T cell DNA was sequenced using the Oncomine TCR Beta short-read assay. A single record per CDR3 protein comes from TCRdb applying MiXCR to the PCR reads. Of some 7,400 distinct CDR3 sequences in the sample, 35% to 40% were seen once. Treatment reported: 10-day PBMC culture with coronavirus spike peptide pools or control peptides (ViraFEST assay). From the unexposed donor, CD4+ T cells were collected ahead of the COVID-19 pandemic (2011-2018). The specimen was CD4+ T cells from blood, cultured in vitro. This receptor was obtained from a human donor in good health. This chain links TRBV29-1 with TRBJ1-1; D is perhaps TRBD1 (5 bases). Here the CDR3 reads CSVRGHPNTEAFF. The CDR3 coding sequence is TGCAGCGTGAGAGGACACCCGAACACTGAAGCTTTCTTT.